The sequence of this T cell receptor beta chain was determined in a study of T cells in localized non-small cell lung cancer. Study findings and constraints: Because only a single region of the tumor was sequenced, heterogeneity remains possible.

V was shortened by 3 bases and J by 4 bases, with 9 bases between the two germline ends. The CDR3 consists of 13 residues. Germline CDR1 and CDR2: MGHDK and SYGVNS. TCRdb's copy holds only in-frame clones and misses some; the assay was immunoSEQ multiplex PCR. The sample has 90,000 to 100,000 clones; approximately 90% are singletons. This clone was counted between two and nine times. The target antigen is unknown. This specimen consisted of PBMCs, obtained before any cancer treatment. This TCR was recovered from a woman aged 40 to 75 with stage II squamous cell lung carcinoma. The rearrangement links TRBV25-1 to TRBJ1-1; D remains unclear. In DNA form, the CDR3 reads TGTGCCAGCAGTGAGGGCGAGGGCACTGAAGCTTTCTTT. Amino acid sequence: CASSEGEGTEAFF. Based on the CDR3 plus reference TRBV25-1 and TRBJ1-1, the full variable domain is EADIYQTPRYLVIGTGKKITLECSQTMGHDKMYWYQQDPGMELHLIHYSYGVNSTEKGDLSSESTVSRIRTEHFPLTLESARPSHTSQYLCASSEGEGTEAFFGQGTRLTVV.